Shown below are 21 T cell receptor beta chains from a single sample sequenced in a study of blood T cell repertoires in COVID-19. This table comes from immunoSEQ multiplex PCR, and its TCRdb copy is limited to in-frame clones, with some not included. Here the sample spans under 300,000 clones, 85% being singletons. The specimen sequenced was peripheral blood. The source of these receptors is a human donor in a cohort sampled during active COVID-19.

CDR3 coding DNA: TGTGCCAGTTCTCAGGTAGAAGAGACCCAGTACTTC. Translating it yields CASSQVEETQYF. V and J are TRBV2 and TRBJ2-5; D is ambiguous. CDR3 length: 12 amino acids. The germline V gene has CDR1 SNHLY and CDR2 FYNNEI. Deletions cut 9 bases from V and 3 bases from J, with 11 bases between.

This chain connects TRBV11-2 to TRBJ2-1; maybe TRBD1 (5 bases). This CDR3 spans 16 amino acids. V shed 1 base and J shed 5 bases, with 15 bases lying between them. Looked up from germline, CDR1 is SGHAT and CDR2 is FQNNGV. CDR3 region: CASSLVGASVNNEQFF. The CDR3 nucleotides are TGTGCCAGCAGCTTAGTAGGGGCCTCCGTTAACAATGAGCAGTTCTTC. The variable domain in full, completed from reference TRBV11-2 and TRBJ2-1, reads EAGVAQSPRYKIIEKRQSVAFWCNPISGHATLYWYQQILGQGPKLLIQFQNNGVVDDSQLPKDRFSAERLKGVDSTLKIQPAKLEDSAVYLCASSLVGASVNNEQFFGPGTRLTVL.

This clone is a singleton in its sample. This chain uses TRBV2 with TRBJ1-1; no reliable D call. In germline, CDR1 is SNHLY, CDR2 FYNNEI. With 3 bases removed from V and 2 bases from J, the gap between germline ends came to 13 bases. The CDR3 contains 15 residues. The CDR3 nucleotides read TGTGCCAGCAGTGAGGAAAAGACAAAAAACACTGAAGCTTTCTTT. Residues: CASSEEKTKNTEAFF.

The V gene is TRBV28, the J gene TRBJ2-7, with 8 nucleotides matching TRBD1. The germline V gene encodes CDR1 MDHEN and CDR2 SYDVKM. The trim removed 6 bases at V and 3 bases at J, leaving 4 bases unmatched. The length of the CDR3 is 13 residues. The CDR3 spells CASRPGGRYEQYF. The CDR3 DNA reads as TGTGCCAGCAGGCCAGGGGGCCGCTACGAGCAGTACTTC.

With respect to this clone: The identical CDR3 is also encoded by other nucleotide sequences in the sample. The rearrangement links TRBV7-9 to TRBJ2-7; D unresolved. The CDR3 extends over 11 amino acids. Germline CDR1 SEHNR, CDR2 FQNEAQ (reference sequence). V was clipped by 3 bases and J by 3 bases, with 3 bases between them. The CDR3 loop reads CASSFSYEQYF. In DNA, the CDR3 is TGTGCCAGCAGCTTTAGCTACGAGCAGTACTTC.

This chain's CDR3 is CASRPTGIDGYTF. The CDR3 DNA reads as TGTGCCAGCAGACCGACAGGGATCGATGGCTACACCTTC. V is TRBV28 and J is TRBJ1-2; TRBD1 agrees at 7 bases. The germline V gene has CDR1 MDHEN and CDR2 SYDVKM. The junction had 7 bases not matched to a gene; V was cut back by 6 bases and J by 6 bases. The CDR3 totals 13 residues.

V usage is TRBV10-2 and J usage is TRBJ2-3; TRBD1 matches at 7 bases. CDR3 size: 14 residues. The ends lost 2 bases at V and 6 bases at J; junction bases unmatched: 5. Germline-derived CDR1 and CDR2 are WSHSY and SAAADI. The CDR3 loop is CASSEPGRGDTQYF. CDR3 nucleotide sequence: TGCGCCAGCAGTGAGCCCGGCAGGGGGGATACGCAGTATTTT.

The gene calls are TRBV4-2 and TRBJ2-1, with D maybe TRBD2 (6 bases). Trimming shortened V by 8 bases and J by 0 bases, and 14 bases separated the two germline ends. The CDR3 sequence is 15 residues long. From germline, CDR1 is LGHNA and CDR2 YNFKEQ. CDR3 region: CASAAQGGSYNEQFF. Here the CDR3 DNA reads TGTGCCAGCGCGGCTCAGGGAGGCTCCTACAATGAGCAGTTCTTC.

Concerning this clone: The junction does not match germline at one end; this may be a read error. The genes are TRBV25-1 and TRBJ2-1; weak D call: TRBD1 (6 bases). The CDR3 loop spans 13 amino acids. Germline CDR1 and CDR2: MGHDK and SYGVNS. The CDR3 DNA reads TGTGCCAGCGGTGACCCAAGGGGGTGGGAGCAGTTCTTC. Its translation is CASGDPRGWEQFF.

The genes are TRBV6-5 and TRBJ2-2; 8 bases align to TRBD1. Per the germline V gene, CDR1 is MNHEY and CDR2 is SVGAGI. V dropped 6 bases and J dropped 5; count of bases not matched to a gene: 8. The CDR3 spans 15 residues. CDR3: CASRRTGTLTGELFF. In nucleotides, the CDR3 is TGTGCCAGCAGAAGGACAGGGACTTTGACCGGGGAGCTGTTTTTT.

With respect to this clone: The sample holds other DNA sequences that translate to the same CDR3. This chain joins TRBV18 and TRBJ1-4, with 7 bases identical to TRBD1. The ends lost 3 bases at V and 1 base at J; junction bases unmatched: 2. Germline V gene sequence: CDR1 KGHSH, CDR2 LQKENI. The CDR3 is made up of 15 amino acids. Written as DNA, the CDR3 is TGTGCCAGCTCACCGAACAGGGGAACTAATGAAAAACTGTTTTTT. It yields the protein CASSPNRGTNEKLFF.

This chain links TRBV5-5 with TRBJ1-1, with D maybe TRBD1 (6 bases). The V gene lost 4 bases and the J gene lost 1 base, with 17 bases spanning the gap. Germline V gene lookup returns CDR1 SGHKS and CDR2 YYEKEE (reference sequence). The CDR3 spans 16 residues. This chain's CDR3 is CASSPFRGFSNTEAFF. The CDR3 nucleotides read TGTGCCAGCAGCCCGTTCAGGGGCTTCTCGAACACTGAAGCTTTCTTT.

The CDR3 DNA reads TGTGCCAGTAGCAATGAGCAGTTCTTC. This codes for CASSNEQFF. The rearrangement uses TRBV7-9 and TRBJ2-1; no reliable D call. The CDR3 spans 9 residues. Trimming left V 9 bases short and J 6 bases short, with 3 bases between. The germline V gene has CDR1 SEHNR and CDR2 FQNEAQ (reference sequence).

V usage is TRBV25-1 and J usage is TRBJ2-3, with D uncertain. Between the trimmed V and J ends, which lost 3 bases and 1 base, there was a span of 5 bases. CDR1 is MGHDK and CDR2 is SYGVNS in the germline V gene. This CDR3 comprises 13 residues. The CDR3 DNA reads as TGTGCCAGCAGTGAGCAGGGCACAGATACGCAGTATTTT. Translation gives CASSEQGTDTQYF.

The rearrangement uses TRBV7-9 and TRBJ2-5, with 8 bases matching TRBD2. V trimming: 5 bases; J trimming: 3 bases; junction bases outside the gene matches: 8. The germline V gene encodes CDR1 SEHNR and CDR2 FQNEAQ (reference sequence). The length of the CDR3 is 15 residues. The CDR3 nucleotides are TGTGCCAGCAGCCCCCAAAGCGGGAGTAAAGAGACCCAGTACTTC. It translates to CASSPQSGSKETQYF.

The chain has TRBV28 and TRBJ1-4; 9 bases agree with TRBD1. Germline V gene lookup returns CDR1 MDHEN and CDR2 SYDVKM. Trimming took 3 bases from V and 0 from J; bases not matched to a gene: 11. This CDR3 has 19 amino acids. DNA of the CDR3: TGTGCCAGCAGTTTGGGTTCCGGGACAGGGTATGCAACTAATGAAAAACTGTTTTTT. Translating gives CASSLGSGTGYATNEKLFF.

The rearrangement joins TRBV11-3 to TRBJ2-3, with 12 positions matching TRBD1. This CDR3 has 16 residues. The trim removed 6 bases at V and 4 bases at J, leaving 8 bases unmatched. The germline gives CDR1 SGHNT, CDR2 YENEEA. The CDR3 spells CASRTGQGANPDTQYF. The DNA of the CDR3 is TGTGCCAGCAGGACGGGACAGGGGGCTAACCCAGATACGCAGTATTTT.

This clone has only one observation. This rearrangement joins TRBV9 to TRBJ2-7, with 7 bases identical to TRBD2. V shed 3 bases, J shed 4 bases, and the junction held 10 bases outside the gene matches. CDR1 and CDR2 from the germline V gene are SGDLS and YYNGEE. The CDR3 is 15 amino acids. CDR3 sequence: CASSAQAGSGYEQYF. The CDR3 DNA is TGTGCCAGCAGCGCCCAAGCGGGAAGCGGATACGAGCAGTACTTC.

V gene TRBV6-2 or TRBV6-3 combines with J gene TRBJ1-3; no definite D call. This CDR3 comprises 15 residues. Germline V lookup: CDR1 MNHEY, CDR2 SVGEGT. V was clipped by 6 bases and J by 0 bases, with 12 bases between them. For the CDR3, the DNA is TGTGCCAGCAGCTCCGCGGGCGGCTCTGGAAACACCATATATTTT. Protein sequence: CASSSAGGSGNTIYF.

The chain carries TRBV6-5 and TRBJ1-6, with D unresolved. The CDR3 runs 14 residues. Per the germline V gene, CDR1 is MNHEY and CDR2 is SVGAGI. The V end lost 6 bases, the J end lost 7 bases, and 13 bases lay between the germline ends. The CDR3 region is CASRLDGRNSPLHF. In DNA, the CDR3 is TGTGCCAGCAGGCTAGACGGGAGGAATTCACCCCTCCACTTT.

The chain joins TRBV30 to TRBJ1-5, with TRBD1 matching over 10 bases. The trim removed 0 bases at V and 2 bases at J, leaving 1 base unmatched. Germline V CDR1 and CDR2: GTSNPN, SVGIG (reference sequence). This CDR3 region has 15 residues. The CDR3: CAWSVGTGGNQPQHF. The CDR3 bases are TGTGCCTGGAGTGTAGGGACAGGGGGCAATCAGCCCCAGCATTTT.